This T cell receptor (beta chain) emerged from a study of cytomegalovirus exposure and HLA in healthy donors. Notes on the study in general: Altogether, some 170 TCR beta chains were recorded as cytomegalovirus-associated. Subsequent analysis showed first-cohort TCR clusters tending to co-occur in over a hundred validation repertoires.

Profiled with immunoSEQ multiplex PCR; TCRdb holds only in-frame clones, not every one. The data contain approximately 200,000 clones, 84% of them singletons. On this clone itself: What it binds is not known.

This TCR derives from a man aged 18 to 29 in good health and CMV-seropositive. The sample was PBMCs.

CDR3 bases: TGTGCCAGTAGTCTCGATCTGGGGCGAGAGACCCAGTACTTC. Translation: CASSLDLGRETQYF. V and J are TRBV19 and TRBJ2-5; D possibly corresponds to TRBD1 (5 bases). Germline CDR1 LNHDA, CDR2 SQIVND (reference sequence). With 5 bases removed from V and 4 bases from J, the gap between germline ends came to 14 bases. The CDR3 totals 14 residues.